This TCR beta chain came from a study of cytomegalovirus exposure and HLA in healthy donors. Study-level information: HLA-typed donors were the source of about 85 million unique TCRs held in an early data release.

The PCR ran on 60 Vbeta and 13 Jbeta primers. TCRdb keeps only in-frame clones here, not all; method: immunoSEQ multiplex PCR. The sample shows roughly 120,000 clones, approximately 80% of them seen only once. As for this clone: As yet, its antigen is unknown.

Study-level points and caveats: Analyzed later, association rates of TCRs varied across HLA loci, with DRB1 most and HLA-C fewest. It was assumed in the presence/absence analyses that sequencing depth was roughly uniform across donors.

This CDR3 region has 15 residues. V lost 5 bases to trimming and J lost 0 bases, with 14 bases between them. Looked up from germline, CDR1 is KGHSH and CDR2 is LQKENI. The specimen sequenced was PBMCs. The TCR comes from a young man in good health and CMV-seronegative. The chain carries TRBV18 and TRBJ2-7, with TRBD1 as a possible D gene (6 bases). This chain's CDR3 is CASSGLGAYSYEQYF. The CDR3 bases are TGTGCCAGCTCAGGGCTGGGGGCCTACTCCTACGAGCAGTACTTC.